Listed below are T cell receptor beta chains from one sample, sequenced in a study of early T cells in non-severe SARS-CoV-2 infection. TCRdb passed the 5' RACE reads through MiXCR, listing each CDR3 protein once. The sample lists 95,000 to 120,000 distinct CDR3 sequences, around 10% seen once, with 2.5% to 4% in the top ten. Sequences were obtained from whole blood. These receptors came from an adult who was a healthcare worker with PCR-confirmed SARS-CoV-2 infection or an uninfected control (not recorded which). Both conserved end residues are part of each CDR3. The order of the fields is V gene, D gene, clone size, CDR3 length, J gene, CDR3 protein, CDR3 DNA. The D gene is left open where the match is weak. Clone size is given for some rows only: seen once, a few or many times, or a class if the clone is expanded.

TRBV11-3	-	many	15	TRBJ1-1	CASSIPRQTNTEAFF	TGTGCCAGCAGCATACCCAGGCAAACTAACACTGAAGCTTTCTTT
TRBV12-3/TRBV12-4	-	-	14	TRBJ2-1	CASSLGRKAHEQFF	TGTGCCAGCAGTTTAGGCCGGAAAGCACATGAGCAGTTCTTC
TRBV6-6	TRBD1	-	15	TRBJ1-5	CASSMGQGTNQPQHF	TGTGCCAGCAGTATGGGACAGGGGACCAATCAGCCCCAGCATTTT
TRBV28	-	many	12	TRBJ1-4	CASSLWAEKLFF	TGTGCCAGCAGTTTATGGGCTGAAAAACTGTTTTTT
TRBV6-1	-	many	15	TRBJ2-2	CASSRDTTNTGELFF	TGTGCCAGCAGTCGGGACACGACGAACACCGGGGAGCTGTTTTTT
TRBV18	TRBD1	many	16	TRBJ1-2	CASSPVPDRINYGYTF	TGTGCCAGCTCACCAGTACCGGACAGGATCAACTATGGCTACACCTTC
TRBV9	TRBD2	-	19	TRBJ2-1	CASSPPQALAGAFYNEQFF	TGTGCCAGCAGCCCACCCCAGGCACTAGCGGGAGCCTTTTACAATGAGCAGTTCTTC
TRBV7-2	-	-	13	TRBJ1-6	CASSRDYNSPLHF	TGTGCCAGCAGCAGGGATTATAATTCACCCCTCCACTTT
TRBV2	TRBD2	-	15	TRBJ2-3	CASRAGPPRGDTQYF	TGTGCCAGCAGAGCGGGACCTCCTCGGGGAGATACGCAGTATTTT
TRBV6-2/TRBV6-3	-	few	14	TRBJ2-7	CASTRGISYSEQYF	TGTGCCAGCACCCGCGGGATTTCCTATTCCGAGCAGTACTTC
TRBV28	TRBD2	many	12	TRBJ2-1	CASKRGGYEQFF	TGTGCCAGCAAGCGGGGGGGATATGAGCAGTTCTTC